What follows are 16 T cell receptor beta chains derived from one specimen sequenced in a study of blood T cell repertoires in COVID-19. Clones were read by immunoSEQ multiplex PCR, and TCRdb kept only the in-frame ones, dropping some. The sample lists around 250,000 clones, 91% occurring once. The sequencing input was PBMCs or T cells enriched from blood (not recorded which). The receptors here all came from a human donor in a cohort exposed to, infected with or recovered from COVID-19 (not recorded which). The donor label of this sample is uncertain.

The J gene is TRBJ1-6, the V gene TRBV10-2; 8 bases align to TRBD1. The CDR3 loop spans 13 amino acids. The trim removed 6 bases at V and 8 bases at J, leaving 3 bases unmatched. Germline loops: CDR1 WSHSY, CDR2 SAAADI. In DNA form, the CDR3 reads TGCGCCAGCAGCGACAGGGGAGATTCACCCCTCCACTTT. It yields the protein CASSDRGDSPLHF.

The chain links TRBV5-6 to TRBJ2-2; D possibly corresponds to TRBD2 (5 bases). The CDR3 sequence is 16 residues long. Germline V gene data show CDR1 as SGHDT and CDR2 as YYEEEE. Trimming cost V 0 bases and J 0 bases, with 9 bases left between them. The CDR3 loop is CASSLVAGPNTGELFF. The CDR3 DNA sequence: TGTGCCAGCAGCTTGGTGGCGGGCCCGAACACCGGGGAGCTGTTTTTT.

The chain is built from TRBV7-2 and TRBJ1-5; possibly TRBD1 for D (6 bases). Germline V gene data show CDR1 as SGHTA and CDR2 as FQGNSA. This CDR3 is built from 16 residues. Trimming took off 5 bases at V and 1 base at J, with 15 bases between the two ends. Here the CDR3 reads CASSPNRARSNQPQHF. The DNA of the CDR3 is TGTGCCAGCAGCCCCAACAGGGCTCGGAGCAATCAGCCCCAGCATTTT.

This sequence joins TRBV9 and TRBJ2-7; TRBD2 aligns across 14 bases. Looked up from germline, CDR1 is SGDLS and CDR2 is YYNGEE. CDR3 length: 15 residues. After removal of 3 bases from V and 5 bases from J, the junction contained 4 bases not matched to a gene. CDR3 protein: CASSAGTSGGDEQYF. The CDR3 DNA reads TGTGCCAGCAGCGCTGGGACTAGCGGGGGAGACGAGCAGTACTTC.

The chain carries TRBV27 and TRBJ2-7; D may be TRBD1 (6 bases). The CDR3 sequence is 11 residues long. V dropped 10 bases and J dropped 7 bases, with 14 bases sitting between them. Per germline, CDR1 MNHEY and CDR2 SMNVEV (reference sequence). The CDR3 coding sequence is TGTGCCATCCTTAGGGGGACGGAGCAGTACTTC. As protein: CAILRGTEQYF.

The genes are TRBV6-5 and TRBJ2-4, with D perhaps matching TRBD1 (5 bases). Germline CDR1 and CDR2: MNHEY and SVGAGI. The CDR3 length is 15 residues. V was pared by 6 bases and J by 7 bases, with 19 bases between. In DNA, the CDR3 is TGTGCCAGCAGCCAGGGTTTAAACCCTAGGAACATTCAGTACTTC. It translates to CASSQGLNPRNIQYF.

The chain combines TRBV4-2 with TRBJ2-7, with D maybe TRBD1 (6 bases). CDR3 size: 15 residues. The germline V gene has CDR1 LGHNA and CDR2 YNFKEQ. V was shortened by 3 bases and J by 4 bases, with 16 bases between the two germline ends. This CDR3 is CASSHEDSGPYEQYF. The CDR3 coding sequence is TGTGCCAGCAGCCATGAGGACAGCGGTCCGTACGAGCAGTACTTC.

The CDR3 coding sequence is TGCGCCAGCAGCTCGACAGGGACGTTCCCTTCCAAATATGAAGCTTTCTTT. Protein sequence: CASSSTGTFPSKYEAFF. V usage is TRBV5-1 and J usage is TRBJ1-1, with TRBD1 matching 7 bases. With 3 bases clipped from V and 7 bases from J, the junction kept 18 bases outside the gene matches. The germline CDR1 and CDR2 sequences are SGHRS and YFSETQ. The CDR3 spans 17 residues. Variable domain in full (rest from reference TRBV5-1 and TRBJ1-1): KAGVTQTPRYLIKTRGQQVTLSCSPISGHRSVSWYQQTPGQGLQFLFEYFSETQRNKGNFPGRFSGRQFSNSRSEMNVSTLELGDSALYLCASSSTGTFPSKYEAFFGQGTRLTVV.

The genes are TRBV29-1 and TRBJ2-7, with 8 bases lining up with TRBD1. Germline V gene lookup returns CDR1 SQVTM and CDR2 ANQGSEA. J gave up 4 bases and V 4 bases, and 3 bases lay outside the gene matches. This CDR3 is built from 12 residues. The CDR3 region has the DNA TGCAGCGTTGGACAGGGGAGGTACGAGCAGTACTTC. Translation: CSVGQGRYEQYF.

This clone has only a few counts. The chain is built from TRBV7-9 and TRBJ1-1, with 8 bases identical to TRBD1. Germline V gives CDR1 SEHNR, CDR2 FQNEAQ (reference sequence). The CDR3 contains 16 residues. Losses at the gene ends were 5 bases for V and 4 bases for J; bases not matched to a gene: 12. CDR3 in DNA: TGTGCCAGCAGCGCACGGACAGGGTCTGTCGGCACTGAAGCTTTCTTT. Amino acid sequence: CASSARTGSVGTEAFF.

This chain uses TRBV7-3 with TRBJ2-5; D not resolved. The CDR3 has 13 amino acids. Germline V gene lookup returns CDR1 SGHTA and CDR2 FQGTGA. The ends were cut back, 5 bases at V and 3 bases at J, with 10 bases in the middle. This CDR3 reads CASSQARKETQYF. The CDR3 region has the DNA TGTGCCAGCAGCCAGGCCCGTAAAGAGACCCAGTACTTC.

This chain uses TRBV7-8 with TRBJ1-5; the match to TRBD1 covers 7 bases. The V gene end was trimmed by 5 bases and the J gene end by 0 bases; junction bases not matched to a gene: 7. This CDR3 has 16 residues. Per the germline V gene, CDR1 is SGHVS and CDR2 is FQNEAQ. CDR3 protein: CASSPRTGYSNQPQHF. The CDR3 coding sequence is TGTGCCAGCAGCCCCCGGACAGGTTATAGCAATCAGCCCCAGCATTTT.

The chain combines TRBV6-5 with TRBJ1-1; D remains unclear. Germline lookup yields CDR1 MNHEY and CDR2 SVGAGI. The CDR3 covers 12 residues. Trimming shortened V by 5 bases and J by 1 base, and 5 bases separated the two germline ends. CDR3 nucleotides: TGTGCCAGCAGTCGACAGAACACTGAAGCTTTCTTT. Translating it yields CASSRQNTEAFF.

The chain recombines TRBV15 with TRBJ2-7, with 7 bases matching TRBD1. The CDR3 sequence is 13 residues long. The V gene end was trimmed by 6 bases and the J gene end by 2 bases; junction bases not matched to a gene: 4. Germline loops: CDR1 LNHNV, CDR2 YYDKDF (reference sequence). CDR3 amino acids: CATSMQGAYEQYF. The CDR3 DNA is TGTGCCACCAGTATGCAGGGGGCCTACGAGCAGTACTTC.

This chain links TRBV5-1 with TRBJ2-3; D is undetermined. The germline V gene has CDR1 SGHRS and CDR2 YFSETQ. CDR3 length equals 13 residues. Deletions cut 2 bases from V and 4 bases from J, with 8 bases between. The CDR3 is CASSLVVADTQYF. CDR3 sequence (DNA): TGCGCCAGCAGCTTAGTTGTAGCAGATACGCAGTATTTT.

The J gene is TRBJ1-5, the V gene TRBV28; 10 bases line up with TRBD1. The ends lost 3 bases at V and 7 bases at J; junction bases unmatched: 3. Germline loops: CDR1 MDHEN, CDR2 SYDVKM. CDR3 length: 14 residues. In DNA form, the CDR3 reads TGTGCCAGCAGTTTCGGGACAGGGGTACAGCCCCAGCATTTT. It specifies CASSFGTGVQPQHF.